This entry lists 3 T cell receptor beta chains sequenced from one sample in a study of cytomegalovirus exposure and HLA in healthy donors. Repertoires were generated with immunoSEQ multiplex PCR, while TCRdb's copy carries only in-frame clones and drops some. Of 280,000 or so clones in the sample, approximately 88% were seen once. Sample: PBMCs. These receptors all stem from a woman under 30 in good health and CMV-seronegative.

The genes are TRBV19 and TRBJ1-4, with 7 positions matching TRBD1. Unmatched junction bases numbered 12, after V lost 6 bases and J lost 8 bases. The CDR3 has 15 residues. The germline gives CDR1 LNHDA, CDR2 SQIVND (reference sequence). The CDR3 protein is CASSPGGQMQEKLFF. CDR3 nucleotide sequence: TGTGCCAGTAGCCCAGGGGGGCAGATGCAAGAAAAACTGTTTTTT. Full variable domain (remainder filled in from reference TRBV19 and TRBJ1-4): DGGITQSPKYLFRKEGQNVTLSCEQNLNHDAMYWYRQDPGQGLRLIYYSQIVNDFQKGDIAEGYSVSREKKESFPLTVTSAQKNPTAFYLCASSPGGQMQEKLFFGSGTQLSVL.

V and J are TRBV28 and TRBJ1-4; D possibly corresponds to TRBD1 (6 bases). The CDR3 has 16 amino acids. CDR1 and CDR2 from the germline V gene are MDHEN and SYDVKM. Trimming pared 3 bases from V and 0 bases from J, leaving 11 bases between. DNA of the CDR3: TGTGCCAGCAGTTTCGGGGGGCCGTCAACTAATGAAAAACTGTTTTTT. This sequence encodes CASSFGGPSTNEKLFF. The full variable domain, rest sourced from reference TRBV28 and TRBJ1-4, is DVKVTQSSRYLVKRTGEKVFLECVQDMDHENMFWYRQDPGLGLRLIYFSYDVKMKEKGDIPEGYSVSREKKERFSLILESASTNQTSMYLCASSFGGPSTNEKLFFGSGTQLSVL.

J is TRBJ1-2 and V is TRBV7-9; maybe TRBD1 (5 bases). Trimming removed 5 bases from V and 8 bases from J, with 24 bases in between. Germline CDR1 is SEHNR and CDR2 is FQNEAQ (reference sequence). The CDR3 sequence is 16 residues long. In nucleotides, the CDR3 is TGTGCCAGCAGCCCGACGGGAGTCTACACAGGTCAGGGCTACACCTTC. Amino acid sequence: CASSPTGVYTGQGYTF.